This T cell receptor (beta chain) was observed in a study of CD8+ T cells in alopecia areata. The overall study: Affected scalp percentage set treated patients' severity scores.

cDNA reverse transcribed from extracted RNA served as the sequencing template. TCRdb's copy holds only in-frame clones and misses some; the assay was immunoSEQ multiplex PCR. The sample has tens of thousands of clones, about 71% seen once; the top ten hold about 25%. Treatment indicated: oral pan-JAK inhibitor, 5-10 mg twice daily. CDR3 length: 14 residues. V shed 5 bases and J shed 4 bases, with 12 bases lying between them. Germline-derived CDR1 and CDR2 are MNHEY and SVGAGI. This TCR derives from a human donor with alopecia areata. V usage is TRBV6-5 and J usage is TRBJ1-5; D perhaps matches TRBD1 (5 bases). This material consisted of CD8+ T cells sorted from blood, taken at week 24, from a patient treated with tofacitinib. The CDR3 region is CASSEGAENQPQHF. The CDR3 DNA reads as TGTGCCAGCAGTGAAGGGGCGGAGAATCAGCCCCAGCATTTT.